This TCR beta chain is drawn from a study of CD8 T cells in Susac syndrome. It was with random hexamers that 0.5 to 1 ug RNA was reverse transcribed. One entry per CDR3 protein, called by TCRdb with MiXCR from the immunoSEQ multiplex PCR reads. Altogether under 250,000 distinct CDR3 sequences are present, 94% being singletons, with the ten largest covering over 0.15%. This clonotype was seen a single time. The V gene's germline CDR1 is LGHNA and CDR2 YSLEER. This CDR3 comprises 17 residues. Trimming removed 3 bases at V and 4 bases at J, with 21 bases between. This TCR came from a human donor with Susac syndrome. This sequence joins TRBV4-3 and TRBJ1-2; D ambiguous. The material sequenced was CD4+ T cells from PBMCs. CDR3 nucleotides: TGCGCCAGCAGCCAGTCGCGGAACACCCTCAGAGCCTATGGCTACACCTTC. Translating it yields CASSQSRNTLRAYGYTF.